This passage covers 10 T cell receptor beta chains from one sample sequenced in a study of human T cells and chemical hapten exposure. Time point of the sample: patch test 3, about 24 weeks after DPC sensitization. Treatment here: therapeutic diphenylcyclopropenone sensitization with weekly scalp DPC. Each CDR3 protein is one row after TCRdb ran MiXCR on the RACE reads. The table lists tens of thousands of distinct CDR3 sequences, 10% to 15% of them singletons. The material sequenced was whole blood, taken in connection with sensitization to the hapten diphenylcyclopropenone (DPC). The receptors derive from a woman between 45 and 60 years old with alopecia areata. Some clones in this sample may be carry-over from other donors' samples.

In this sample, this clonotype turned up many times. The gene calls are TRBV10-2 and TRBJ2-1; possibly TRBD1 for D (5 bases). The CDR3 spans 14 residues. Trimming took 3 bases from V and 4 from J, leaving 10 bases between them. Germline V gene sequence: CDR1 WSHSY, CDR2 SAAADI. The chain's CDR3 is CASSEFDSYNEQFF. Written as DNA, the CDR3 is TGCGCCAGCAGTGAATTCGACAGTTACAATGAGCAGTTCTTC.

The chain recombines TRBV7-6 with TRBJ2-5; the D gene is possibly TRBD2 (5 bases). CDR3 size: 14 residues. Looked up from germline, CDR1 is SGHVS and CDR2 is FNYEAQ. V dropped 4 bases and J dropped 5 bases, with 14 bases sitting between them. CDR3 in amino acids: CASSSEGSRETQYF. For the CDR3, the DNA is TGTGCCAGCAGCTCTGAGGGTAGCAGGGAGACCCAGTACTTC.

There are a few counts of this clonotype. CDR3 in amino acids: CSVEVLGTAIYNEQFF. The CDR3 bases are TGCAGCGTTGAAGTTCTAGGGACTGCTATCTACAATGAGCAGTTCTTC. V and J are TRBV29-1 and TRBJ2-1, with D possibly matching TRBD2 (6 bases). In germline, CDR1 is SQVTM, CDR2 ANQGSEA. The CDR3 totals 16 residues. V was trimmed by 1 base and J by 3 bases, leaving 16 bases between them.

In this sample, this clonotype turned up a few times. The rearrangement joins TRBV29-1 to TRBJ2-3; possible D gene TRBD2, 6 bases. In germline, CDR1 is SQVTM, CDR2 ANQGSEA. The CDR3 extends over 14 amino acids. V was cut by 7 bases and J by 0 bases, with 14 bases left in between. This CDR3 is CSARAGFSTDTQYF. The CDR3 bases are TGCAGCGCCCGCGCGGGATTTAGCACAGATACGCAGTATTTT.

The V and J genes are TRBV7-6 and TRBJ2-3; D unclear. Between the trimmed V and J ends, which lost 4 bases and 2 bases, there was a span of 7 bases. The CDR3 has 13 residues. Germline values: CDR1 SGHVS, CDR2 FNYEAQ. This CDR3 reads CASSSSLTDTQYF. In DNA, the CDR3 is TGTGCCAGCAGCTCTTCTCTCACAGATACGCAGTATTTT.

This clonotype was observed a handful of times. CDR3 in DNA: TGCAGCGTTGTGGGGATGGGAAAGCAGTTCTTC. It is translated as CSVVGMGKQFF. The chain has TRBV29-1 and TRBJ2-1, with D unresolved. The CDR3 has 11 residues. Trimming took off 4 bases at V and 11 bases at J, with 12 bases between the two ends. Germline loops: CDR1 SQVTM, CDR2 ANQGSEA.

This clonotype was counted between two and nine times. This chain links TRBV2 with TRBJ1-2; D may be TRBD1 (5 bases). V was cut by 1 base and J by 4 bases, with 13 bases left in between. This CDR3 region has 15 residues. The V gene's germline CDR1 is SNHLY and CDR2 FYNNEI. This CDR3 reads CASSEDRGPSYGYTF. CDR3 DNA: TGTGCCAGCAGTGAAGATCGGGGCCCGAGCTATGGCTACACCTTC.

Many counts were recorded for this clonotype. The rearrangement joins TRBV2 to TRBJ1-1, with unresolved D. This CDR3 is 16 amino acids long. The V end was cut by 6 bases, the J end by 1 base, with 18 bases between. Germline values: CDR1 SNHLY, CDR2 FYNNEI. CDR3 amino acids: CASRTRWTVKNTEAFF. The CDR3 nucleotides read TGTGCCAGCAGAACCCGTTGGACGGTTAAGAACACTGAAGCTTTCTTT. The whole variable domain, remainder taken from reference TRBV2 and TRBJ1-1, is EPEVTQTPSHQVTQMGQEVILRCVPISNHLYFYWYRQILGQKVEFLVSFYNNEISEKSEIFDDQFSVERPDGSNFTLKIRSTKLEDSAMYFCASRTRWTVKNTEAFFGQGTRLTVV.

This clonotype appeared many times. The chain couples TRBV20-1 to TRBJ1-4, with 7 bases lining up with TRBD1. Trimming took 5 bases from V and 5 from J; bases not matched to a gene: 14. The germline V gene has CDR1 DFQATT and CDR2 SNEGSKA (reference sequence). The CDR3 length is 16 residues. The CDR3 DNA reads TGCAGTGCTGGTGGACAGGACCCGACCCAAAATGAAAAACTGTTTTTT. Its protein product is CSAGGQDPTQNEKLFF.

This clonotype came up many times. This rearrangement joins TRBV7-8 to TRBJ1-1, with D possibly being TRBD1 (5 bases). The CDR3 covers 15 residues. V lost 1 base to trimming and J lost 0 bases, with 9 bases between them. Germline CDR1 and CDR2: SGHVS and FQNEAQ. CDR3 bases: TGTGCCAGCAGCTTAGTATCGGGACTGAACACTGAAGCTTTCTTT. Encoded protein: CASSLVSGLNTEAFF.